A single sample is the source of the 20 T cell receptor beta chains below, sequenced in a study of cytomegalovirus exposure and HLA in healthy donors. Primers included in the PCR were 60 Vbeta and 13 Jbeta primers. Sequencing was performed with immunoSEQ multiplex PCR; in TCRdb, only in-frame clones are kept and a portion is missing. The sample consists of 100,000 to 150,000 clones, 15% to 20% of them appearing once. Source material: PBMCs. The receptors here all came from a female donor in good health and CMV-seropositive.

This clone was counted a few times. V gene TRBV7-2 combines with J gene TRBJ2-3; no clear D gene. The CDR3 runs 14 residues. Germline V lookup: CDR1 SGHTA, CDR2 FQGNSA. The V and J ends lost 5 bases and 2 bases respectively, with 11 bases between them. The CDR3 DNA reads TGTGCCAGCAGCCCGAGGATCCACACAGATACGCAGTATTTT. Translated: CASSPRIHTDTQYF.

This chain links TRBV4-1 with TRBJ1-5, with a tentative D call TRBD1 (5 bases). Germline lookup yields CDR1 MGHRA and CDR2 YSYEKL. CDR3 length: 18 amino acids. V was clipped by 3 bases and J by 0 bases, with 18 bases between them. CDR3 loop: CASSHHNGGSYSNQPQHF. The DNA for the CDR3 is TGCGCCAGCAGCCACCATAATGGGGGGTCTTATAGCAATCAGCCCCAGCATTTT.

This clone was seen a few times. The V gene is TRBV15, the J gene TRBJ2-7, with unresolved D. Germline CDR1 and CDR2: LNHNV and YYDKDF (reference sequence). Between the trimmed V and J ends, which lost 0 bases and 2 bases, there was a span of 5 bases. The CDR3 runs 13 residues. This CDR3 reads CATSRDSTYEQYF. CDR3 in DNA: TGTGCCACCAGCAGAGATTCCACCTACGAGCAGTACTTC. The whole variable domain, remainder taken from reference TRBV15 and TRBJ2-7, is DAMVIQNPRYQVTQFGKPVTLSCSQTLNHNVMYWYQQKSSQAPKLLFHYYDKDFNNEADTPDNFQSRRPNTSFCFLDIRSPGLGDTAMYLCATSRDSTYEQYFGPGTRLTVT.

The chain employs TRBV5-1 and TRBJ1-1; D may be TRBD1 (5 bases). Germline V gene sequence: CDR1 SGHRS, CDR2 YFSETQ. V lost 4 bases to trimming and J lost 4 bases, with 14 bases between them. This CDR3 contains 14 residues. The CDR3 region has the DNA TGCGCCAGCAGCCCTCGGGGGGGATCCACTGAAGCTTTCTTT. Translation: CASSPRGGSTEAFF.

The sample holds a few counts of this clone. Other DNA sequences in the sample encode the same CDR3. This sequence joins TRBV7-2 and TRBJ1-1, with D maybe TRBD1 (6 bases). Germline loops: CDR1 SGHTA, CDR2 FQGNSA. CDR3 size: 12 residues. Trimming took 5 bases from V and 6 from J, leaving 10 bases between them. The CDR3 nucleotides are TGTGCCAGCAGCACCAGGGGCTCTGAAGCTTTCTTT. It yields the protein CASSTRGSEAFF.

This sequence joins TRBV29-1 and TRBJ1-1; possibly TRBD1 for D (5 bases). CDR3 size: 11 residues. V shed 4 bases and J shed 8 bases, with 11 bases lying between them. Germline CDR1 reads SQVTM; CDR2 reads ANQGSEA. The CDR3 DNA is TGCAGCGTTGTTATGACAGTCGAAGCTTTCTTT. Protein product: CSVVMTVEAFF.

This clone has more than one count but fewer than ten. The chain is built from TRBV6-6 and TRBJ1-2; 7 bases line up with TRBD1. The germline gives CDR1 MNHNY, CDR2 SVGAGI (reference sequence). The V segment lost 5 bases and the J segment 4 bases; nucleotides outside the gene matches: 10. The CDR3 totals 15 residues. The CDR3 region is CASSQTGWGSYGYTF. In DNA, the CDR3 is TGTGCCAGCAGTCAGACAGGGTGGGGCTCCTATGGCTACACCTTC.

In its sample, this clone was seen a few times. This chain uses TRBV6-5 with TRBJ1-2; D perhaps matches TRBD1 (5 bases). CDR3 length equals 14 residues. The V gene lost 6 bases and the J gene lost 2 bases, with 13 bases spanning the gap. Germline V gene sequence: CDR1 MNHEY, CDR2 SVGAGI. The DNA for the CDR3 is TGTGCCAGCAGCCCAGGGTGGGAAAACTATGGCTACACCTTC. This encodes CASSPGWENYGYTF.

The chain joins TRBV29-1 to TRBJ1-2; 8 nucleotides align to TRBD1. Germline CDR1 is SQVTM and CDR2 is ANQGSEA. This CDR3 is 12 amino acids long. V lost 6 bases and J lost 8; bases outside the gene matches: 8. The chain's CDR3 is CSVARTGRGYTF. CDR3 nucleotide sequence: TGCAGCGTAGCTCGGACAGGGAGGGGCTACACCTTC.

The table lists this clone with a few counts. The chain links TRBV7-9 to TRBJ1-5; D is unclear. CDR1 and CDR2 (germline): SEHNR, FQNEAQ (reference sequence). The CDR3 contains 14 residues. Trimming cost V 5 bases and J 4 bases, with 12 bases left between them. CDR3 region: CASSDAGRNQPQHF. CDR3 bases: TGTGCCAGCAGCGACGCCGGGAGGAATCAGCCCCAGCATTTT.

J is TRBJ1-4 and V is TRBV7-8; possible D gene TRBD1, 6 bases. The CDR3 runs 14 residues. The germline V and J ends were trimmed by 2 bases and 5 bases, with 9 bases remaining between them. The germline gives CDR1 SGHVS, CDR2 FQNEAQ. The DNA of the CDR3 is TGTGCCAGCAGCTTAACCGGGACAAATGAAAAACTGTTTTTT. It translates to CASSLTGTNEKLFF.

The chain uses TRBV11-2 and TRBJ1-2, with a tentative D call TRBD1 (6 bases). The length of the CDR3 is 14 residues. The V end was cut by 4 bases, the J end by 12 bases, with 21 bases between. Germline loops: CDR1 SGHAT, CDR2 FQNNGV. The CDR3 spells CASSWSRTVITNTF. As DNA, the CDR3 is TGTGCCAGCAGCTGGTCCCGGACAGTAATTACTAACACCTTC.

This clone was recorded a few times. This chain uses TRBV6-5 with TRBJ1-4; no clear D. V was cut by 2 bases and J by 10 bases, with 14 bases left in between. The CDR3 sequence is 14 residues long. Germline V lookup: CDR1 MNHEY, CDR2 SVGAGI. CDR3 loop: CASSYNEISGKLFF. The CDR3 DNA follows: TGTGCCAGCAGTTACAACGAGATATCAGGAAAACTGTTTTTT.

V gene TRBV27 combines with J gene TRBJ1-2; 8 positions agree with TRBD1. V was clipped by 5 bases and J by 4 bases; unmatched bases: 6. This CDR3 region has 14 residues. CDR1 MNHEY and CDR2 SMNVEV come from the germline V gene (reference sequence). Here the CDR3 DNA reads TGTGCCAGCAGTACGGACAGGGCGGTCTATGGCTACACCTTC. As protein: CASSTDRAVYGYTF.

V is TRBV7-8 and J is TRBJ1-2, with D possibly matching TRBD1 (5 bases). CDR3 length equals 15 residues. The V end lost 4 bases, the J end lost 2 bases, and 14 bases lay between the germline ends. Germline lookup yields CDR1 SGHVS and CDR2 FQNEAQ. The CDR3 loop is CASSSGGSANYGYTF. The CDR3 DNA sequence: TGTGCCAGCAGCTCCGGGGGATCGGCCAACTATGGCTACACCTTC.

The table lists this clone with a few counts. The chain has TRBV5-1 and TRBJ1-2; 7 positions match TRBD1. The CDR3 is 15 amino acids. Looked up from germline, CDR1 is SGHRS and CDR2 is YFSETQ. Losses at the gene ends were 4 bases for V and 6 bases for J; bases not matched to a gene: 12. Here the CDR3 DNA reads TGCGCCAGCAGCGAGCGACAGGGATTACCGCATGGCTACACCTTC. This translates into CASSERQGLPHGYTF.

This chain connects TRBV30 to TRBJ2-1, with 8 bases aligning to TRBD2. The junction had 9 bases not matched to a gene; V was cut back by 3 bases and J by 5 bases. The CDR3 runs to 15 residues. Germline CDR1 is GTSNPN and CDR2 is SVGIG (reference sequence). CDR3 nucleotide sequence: TGTGCCTGGAGCCGGGGGACTAGGATTGACAATGAGCAGTTCTTC. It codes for CAWSRGTRIDNEQFF.

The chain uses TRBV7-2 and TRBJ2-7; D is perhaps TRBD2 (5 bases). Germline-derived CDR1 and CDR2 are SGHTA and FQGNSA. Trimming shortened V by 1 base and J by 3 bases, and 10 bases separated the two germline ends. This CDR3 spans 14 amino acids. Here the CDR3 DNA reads TGTGCCAGCAGCTTAGTCCTCGGGGACTACGAGCAGTACTTC. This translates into CASSLVLGDYEQYF.

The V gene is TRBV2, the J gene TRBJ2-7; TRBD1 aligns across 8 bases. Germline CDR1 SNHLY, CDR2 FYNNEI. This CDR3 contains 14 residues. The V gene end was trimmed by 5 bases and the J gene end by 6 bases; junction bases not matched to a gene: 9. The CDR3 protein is CASSPQGAPGEQYF. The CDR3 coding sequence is TGTGCCAGCAGTCCCCAGGGGGCGCCGGGCGAGCAGTACTTC.

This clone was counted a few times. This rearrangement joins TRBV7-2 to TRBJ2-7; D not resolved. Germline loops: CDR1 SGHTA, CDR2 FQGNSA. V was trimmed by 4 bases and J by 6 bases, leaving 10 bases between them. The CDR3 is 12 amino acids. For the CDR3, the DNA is TGTGCCAGCAGCTCAAATATGGCCGAGCAGTACTTC. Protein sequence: CASSSNMAEQYF.